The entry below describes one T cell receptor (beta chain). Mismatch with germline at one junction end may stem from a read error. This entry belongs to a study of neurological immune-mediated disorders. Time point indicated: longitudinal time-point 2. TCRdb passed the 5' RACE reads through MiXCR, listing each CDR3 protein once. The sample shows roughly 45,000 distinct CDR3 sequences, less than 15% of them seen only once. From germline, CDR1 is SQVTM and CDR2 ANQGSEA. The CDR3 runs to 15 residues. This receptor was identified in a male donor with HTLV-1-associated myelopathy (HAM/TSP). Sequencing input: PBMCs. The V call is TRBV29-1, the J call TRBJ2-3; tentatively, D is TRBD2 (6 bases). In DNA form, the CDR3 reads TGCAGCGCAACCCTAGCGTGGGGAAGCATAGATACGCAGTATTTT. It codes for CSATLAWGSIDTQYF.